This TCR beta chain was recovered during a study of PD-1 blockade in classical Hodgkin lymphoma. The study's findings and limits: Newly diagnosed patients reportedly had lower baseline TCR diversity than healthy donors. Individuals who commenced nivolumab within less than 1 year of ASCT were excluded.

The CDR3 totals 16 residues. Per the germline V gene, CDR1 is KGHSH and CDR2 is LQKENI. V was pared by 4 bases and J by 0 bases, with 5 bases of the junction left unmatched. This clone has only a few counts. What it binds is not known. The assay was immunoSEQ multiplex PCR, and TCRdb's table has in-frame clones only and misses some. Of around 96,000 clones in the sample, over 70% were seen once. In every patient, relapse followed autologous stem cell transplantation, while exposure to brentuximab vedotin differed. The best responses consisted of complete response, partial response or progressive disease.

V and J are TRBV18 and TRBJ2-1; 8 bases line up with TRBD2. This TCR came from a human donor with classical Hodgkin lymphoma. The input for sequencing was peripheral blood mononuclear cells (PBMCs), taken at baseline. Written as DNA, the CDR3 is TGTGCCAGCTCACGGAGCGGGGGCAGCTCCTACAATGAGCAGTTCTTC. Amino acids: CASSRSGGSSYNEQFF. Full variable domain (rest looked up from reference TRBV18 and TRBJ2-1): NAGVMQNPRHLVRRRGQEARLRCSPMKGHSHVYWYRQLPEEGLKFMVYLQKENIIDESGMPKERFSAEFPKEGPSILRIQQVVRGDSAAYFCASSRSGGSSYNEQFFGPGTRLTVL.